The rows below give T cell receptor beta chains drawn from one sample of a study of T cell responses to AZD1222 COVID-19 vaccine. Some clones are missing from TCRdb's copy, which holds only in-frame ones; the method was immunoSEQ multiplex PCR. In the table there are under 95,000 clones, 70% to 90% of which are singletons. This specimen consisted of peripheral blood, obtained 28 days after the second AZD1222 dose. The origin of the receptors is an adult who received the AZD1222 COVID-19 vaccine. Both conserved end residues are trimmed from each CDR3. Fields, in order: J gene, V gene, D gene, CDR3 protein. D genes are given only for firm matches.

j_call: TRBJ1-6
v_call: TRBV5-1
d_call: NA
cdr3_aa: ASSLGQHNSPLH

j_call: TRBJ2-7
v_call: TRBV24-1
d_call: NA
cdr3_aa: ATQGTHEQY

j_call: TRBJ1-6
v_call: TRBV5-4
d_call: NA
cdr3_aa: ASSPSTVANSPLH

j_call: TRBJ1-1
v_call: TRBV6-5
d_call: NA
cdr3_aa: ASSYYQVPQDTEAF

j_call: TRBJ2-1
v_call: TRBV2
d_call: TRBD1
cdr3_aa: ASSSPGTGLNEQF

j_call: TRBJ2-2
v_call: TRBV5-4
d_call: TRBD2
cdr3_aa: ASRPTSGGPNTGELF

j_call: TRBJ2-3
v_call: TRBV12-3/TRBV12-4
d_call: TRBD1
cdr3_aa: ATRGRETDTQY

j_call: TRBJ1-5
v_call: TRBV6-2/TRBV6-3
d_call: NA
cdr3_aa: ASSLTGSYQPQH

j_call: TRBJ1-1
v_call: TRBV12-3/TRBV12-4
d_call: NA
cdr3_aa: ASSPGRTEAF

j_call: TRBJ1-5
v_call: TRBV28
d_call: NA
cdr3_aa: ASSLWGDNQPQH

j_call: TRBJ2-7
v_call: TRBV5-1
d_call: TRBD1
cdr3_aa: ASSSGQGADEQY

j_call: TRBJ1-1
v_call: TRBV5-6
d_call: NA
cdr3_aa: ASIQGPEAF

j_call: TRBJ1-3
v_call: TRBV12-3/TRBV12-4
d_call: NA
cdr3_aa: ASSYSGNTIY

j_call: TRBJ1-2
v_call: TRBV7-9
d_call: NA
cdr3_aa: ASSGDWYGYT

j_call: TRBJ1-6
v_call: TRBV4-2
d_call: NA
cdr3_aa: ASSQDPPGGDSPLH

j_call: TRBJ1-2
v_call: TRBV28
d_call: NA
cdr3_aa: ASSFGGSYGYT

j_call: TRBJ1-4
v_call: TRBV9
d_call: NA
cdr3_aa: ATSRGPLNEKLF

j_call: TRBJ2-3
v_call: TRBV3-1/TRBV3-2
d_call: TRBD1
cdr3_aa: ASSPERKYATGEADTQY

j_call: TRBJ2-7
v_call: TRBV28
d_call: NA
cdr3_aa: ASSQGWIGGRDPY

j_call: TRBJ2-3
v_call: TRBV2
d_call: TRBD2
cdr3_aa: ASRGEDTQY

j_call: TRBJ2-5
v_call: TRBV9
d_call: NA
cdr3_aa: ASSVVSTGETQY

j_call: TRBJ1-3
v_call: TRBV19
d_call: NA
cdr3_aa: ASSRGAGNTIY

j_call: TRBJ2-7
v_call: TRBV21-1
d_call: NA
cdr3_aa: ASSKAFGRDRVIYEQY

j_call: TRBJ2-5
v_call: TRBV7-9
d_call: TRBD2
cdr3_aa: ASPGLAGRETQY

j_call: TRBJ2-7
v_call: TRBV3-1/TRBV3-2
d_call: NA
cdr3_aa: ASSQDSSLQQY

j_call: TRBJ1-4
v_call: TRBV7-2
d_call: NA
cdr3_aa: ASNLQGRTNEKLF

j_call: TRBJ2-7
v_call: TRBV6-5
d_call: TRBD1
cdr3_aa: ASSYERGPSYEQY

j_call: TRBJ1-5
v_call: TRBV4-2
d_call: TRBD1
cdr3_aa: ASSQPAGGVSNQPQH

j_call: TRBJ1-2
v_call: TRBV6-1
d_call: NA
cdr3_aa: ASSEGPLGYGYT

j_call: TRBJ2-1
v_call: TRBV7-2
d_call: TRBD1
cdr3_aa: ASSYRQGGYNEQF

j_call: TRBJ1-2
v_call: TRBV19
d_call: NA
cdr3_aa: ASSRGNSNYGYT

j_call: TRBJ1-1
v_call: TRBV7-8
d_call: TRBD1
cdr3_aa: ASTPQGAEVTEAF

j_call: TRBJ2-3
v_call: TRBV6-2/TRBV6-3
d_call: TRBD2
cdr3_aa: ASSYFRGSGGPRTDTQY

j_call: TRBJ1-2
v_call: TRBV4-3
d_call: NA
cdr3_aa: ASSQDRVSRYGYT

j_call: TRBJ1-3
v_call: TRBV14
d_call: NA
cdr3_aa: ASSQFAGRSSGNTIY

j_call: TRBJ2-3
v_call: TRBV7-9
d_call: TRBD2
cdr3_aa: ASSFLRGGTDTQY

j_call: TRBJ2-5
v_call: TRBV3-1/TRBV3-2
d_call: TRBD1
cdr3_aa: ASSQGQGAPGTQY

j_call: TRBJ2-5
v_call: TRBV5-5
d_call: TRBD1
cdr3_aa: ASSDGQDSAGETQY

j_call: TRBJ2-3
v_call: TRBV7-2
d_call: NA
cdr3_aa: ASSLNGQGLADTQY

j_call: TRBJ2-1
v_call: TRBV14
d_call: NA
cdr3_aa: ASSQDLRLGLQL

j_call: TRBJ2-3
v_call: TRBV5-6
d_call: NA
cdr3_aa: ASSFKTGGPTDTQY

j_call: TRBJ1-1
v_call: TRBV28
d_call: NA
cdr3_aa: ASSTPWGGTTEAF

j_call: TRBJ2-2
v_call: TRBV7-3
d_call: NA
cdr3_aa: ASSQQENTGELF

j_call: TRBJ2-5
v_call: TRBV27
d_call: TRBD1
cdr3_aa: ASSFLGAGGQETQY

j_call: TRBJ1-1
v_call: TRBV19
d_call: NA
cdr3_aa: ASRQITTGTEAF

j_call: TRBJ1-1
v_call: TRBV4-3
d_call: NA
cdr3_aa: ASSRRAGNTEAF

j_call: TRBJ2-5
v_call: TRBV5-1
d_call: TRBD1
cdr3_aa: ASSRGQGEGTQY

j_call: TRBJ2-7
v_call: TRBV19
d_call: TRBD2
cdr3_aa: ASSESGVDSYEQY

j_call: TRBJ2-6
v_call: TRBV5-1
d_call: NA
cdr3_aa: ASSLERAESSGANVLT

j_call: TRBJ1-1
v_call: TRBV6-5
d_call: TRBD1
cdr3_aa: ASRGRQGNTEAF

j_call: TRBJ1-5
v_call: TRBV6-5
d_call: TRBD1
cdr3_aa: ASSRDRVSKPQH

j_call: TRBJ1-5
v_call: TRBV27
d_call: NA
cdr3_aa: ASSLRGGIINQPQH

j_call: TRBJ2-3
v_call: TRBV7-9
d_call: NA
cdr3_aa: ASSNPSLAPDTQY

j_call: TRBJ2-7
v_call: TRBV28
d_call: TRBD2
cdr3_aa: ASSSLRGAAYEQY